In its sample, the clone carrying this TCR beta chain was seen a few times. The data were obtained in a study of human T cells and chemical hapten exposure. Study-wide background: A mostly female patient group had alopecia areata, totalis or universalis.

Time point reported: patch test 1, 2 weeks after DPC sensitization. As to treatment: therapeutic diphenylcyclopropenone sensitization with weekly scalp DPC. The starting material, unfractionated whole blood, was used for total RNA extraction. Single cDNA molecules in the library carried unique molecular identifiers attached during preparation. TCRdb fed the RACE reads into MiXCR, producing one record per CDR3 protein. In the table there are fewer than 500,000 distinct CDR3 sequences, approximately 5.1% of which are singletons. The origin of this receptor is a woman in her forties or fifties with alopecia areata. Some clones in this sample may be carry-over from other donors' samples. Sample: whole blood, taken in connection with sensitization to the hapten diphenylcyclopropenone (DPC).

CDR3 amino acids: CASSRDTSNEQFF. DNA of the CDR3: TGTGCCAGCTCCCGGGACACCTCTAATGAGCAGTTCTTC. V and J are TRBV7-9 and TRBJ2-1, with a weak D call TRBD1 (6 bases). Germline-derived CDR1 and CDR2 are SEHNR and FQNEAQ (reference sequence). The CDR3 is 13 residues long. Trimming left V 8 bases short and J 7 bases short, with 15 bases between.